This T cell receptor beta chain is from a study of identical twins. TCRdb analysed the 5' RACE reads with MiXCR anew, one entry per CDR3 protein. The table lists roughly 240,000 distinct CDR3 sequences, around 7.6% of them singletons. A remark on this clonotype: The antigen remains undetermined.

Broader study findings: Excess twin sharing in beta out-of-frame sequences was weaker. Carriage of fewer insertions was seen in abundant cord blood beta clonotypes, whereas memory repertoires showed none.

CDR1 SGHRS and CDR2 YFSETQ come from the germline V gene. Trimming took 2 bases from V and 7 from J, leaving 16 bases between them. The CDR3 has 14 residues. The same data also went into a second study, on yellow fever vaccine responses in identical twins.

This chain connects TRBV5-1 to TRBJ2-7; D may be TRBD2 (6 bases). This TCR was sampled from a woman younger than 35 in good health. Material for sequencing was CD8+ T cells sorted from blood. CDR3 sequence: CASSLGRDSREQYF. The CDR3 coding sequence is TGCGCCAGCAGCTTAGGTCGGGACTCGCGGGAGCAGTACTTC.